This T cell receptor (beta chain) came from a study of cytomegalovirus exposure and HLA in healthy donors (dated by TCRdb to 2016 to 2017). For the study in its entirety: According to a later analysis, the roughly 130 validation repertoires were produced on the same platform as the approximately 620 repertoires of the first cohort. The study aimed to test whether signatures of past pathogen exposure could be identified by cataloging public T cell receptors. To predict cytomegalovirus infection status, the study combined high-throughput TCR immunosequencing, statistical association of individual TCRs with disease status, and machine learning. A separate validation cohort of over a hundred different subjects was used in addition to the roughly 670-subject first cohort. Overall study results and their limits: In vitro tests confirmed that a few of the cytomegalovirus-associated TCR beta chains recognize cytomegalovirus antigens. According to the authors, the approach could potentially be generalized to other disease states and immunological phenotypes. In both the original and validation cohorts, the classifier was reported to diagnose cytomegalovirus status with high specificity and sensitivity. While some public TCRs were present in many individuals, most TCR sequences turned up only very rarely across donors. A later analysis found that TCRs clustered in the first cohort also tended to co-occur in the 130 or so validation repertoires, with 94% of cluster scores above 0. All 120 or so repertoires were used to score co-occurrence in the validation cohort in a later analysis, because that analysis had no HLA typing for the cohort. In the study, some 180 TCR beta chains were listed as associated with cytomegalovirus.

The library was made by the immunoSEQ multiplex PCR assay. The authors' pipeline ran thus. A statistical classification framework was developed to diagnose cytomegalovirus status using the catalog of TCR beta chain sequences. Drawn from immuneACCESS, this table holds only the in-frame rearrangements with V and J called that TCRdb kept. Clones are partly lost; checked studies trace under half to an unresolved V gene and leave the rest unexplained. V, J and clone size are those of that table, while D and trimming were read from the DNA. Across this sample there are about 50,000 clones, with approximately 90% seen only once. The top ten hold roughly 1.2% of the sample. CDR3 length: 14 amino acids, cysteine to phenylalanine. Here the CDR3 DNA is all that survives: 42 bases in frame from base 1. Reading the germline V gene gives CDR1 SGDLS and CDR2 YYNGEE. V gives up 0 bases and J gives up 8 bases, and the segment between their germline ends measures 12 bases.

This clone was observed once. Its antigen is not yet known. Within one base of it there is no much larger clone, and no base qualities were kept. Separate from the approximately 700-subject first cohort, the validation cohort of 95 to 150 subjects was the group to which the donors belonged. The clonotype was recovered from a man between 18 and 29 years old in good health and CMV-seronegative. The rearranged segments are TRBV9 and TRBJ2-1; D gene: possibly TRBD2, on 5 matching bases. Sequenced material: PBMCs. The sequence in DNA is TGTGCCAGCAGCGTAGAGAGCAGTAGCGATGAGCAGTTCTTC. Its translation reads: CASSVESSSDEQFF.